The rows below give T cell receptor beta chains drawn from one sample of a study of regulatory T cells in long-lasting Graves disease. TCRdb re-called the multiplex PCR reads through MiXCR, storing one row per CDR3 protein. Of roughly 450,000 distinct CDR3 sequences listed, roughly 23% are singletons. Sample: peripheral blood mononuclear cells (PBMCs), taken when the disease was refractory, from a patient treated with antithyroid drugs. These receptors were taken from a female donor with Graves disease. Both conserved end residues are part of each CDR3. Fields, in order: clone size, J gene, V gene, D gene, CDR3 DNA, CDR3 protein. D genes are given only for firm matches. A row's size may be missing; if present it is once, few, many or a size class.

few,TRBJ1-1,TRBV6-1,TRBD1,TGTGCCAGCAGTATCCTACAGGGGACGAACACTGAAGCTTTCTTT,CASSILQGTNTEAFF
NA,TRBJ1-4,TRBV7-9,NA,TGTGCCAGCAGCTCTCTTTTCGGTAATGAAAAACTGTTTTTT,CASSSLFGNEKLFF
NA,TRBJ2-3,TRBV12-3/TRBV12-4,TRBD1,TGTGCCAGCAGTGCTAACTCCGGGACAGGGGGCACAGATACGCAGTATTTT,CASSANSGTGGTDTQYF
many,TRBJ2-7,TRBV7-2,NA,TGTGCCAGCAGCTTAGCCCCGGCAACAAGGACCTACGAGCAGTACTTC,CASSLAPATRTYEQYF
NA,TRBJ1-2,TRBV28,NA,TGTGCCAGCAATCCGGGACATGCAACTTATGGCTACACCTTC,CASNPGHATYGYTF
many,TRBJ1-2,TRBV27,NA,TGTGCCAGCAGTTTCAATGGGGGGGGAGGGTATGGCTACACCTTC,CASSFNGGGGYGYTF
few,TRBJ1-3,TRBV2,TRBD1,TGTGCCAGCAGCCGGAGCATTGGGGACAGAGTTGGAAACACCATATATTTT,CASSRSIGDRVGNTIYF
many,TRBJ2-2,TRBV12-3/TRBV12-4,NA,TGTGCCAGCAGTTTTGGACGGAACACCGGGGAGCTGTTTTTT,CASSFGRNTGELFF
many,TRBJ1-5,TRBV28,NA,TGTGCCAGCAGTCCGGGTTGGGAACAGCCCCAGCATTTT,CASSPGWEQPQHF
many,TRBJ2-7,TRBV28,TRBD2,TGTGCCAGCAGCCCCGGGGGCGCTAGCGGGAACCACGAGCAGTACTTC,CASSPGGASGNHEQYF
NA,TRBJ2-7,TRBV20-1,TRBD2,TGCAGTGCTAGACCACTGGACCGACTAGCGGAGGGCGGGCAGTACTTC,CSARPLDRLAEGGQYF
few,TRBJ2-1,TRBV29-1,TRBD1,TGCAGCGTGGCCCGGGACAGGGGGAACAATGAGCAGTTCTTC,CSVARDRGNNEQFF
few,TRBJ2-2,TRBV30,TRBD1,TGTGCCTGGAGTCCCACAGGGGCCGGGGAGCTGTTTTTT,CAWSPTGAGELFF
many,TRBJ2-6,TRBV14,NA,TGTGCCAGCGCAGGGAGTTCTGGGGCCAACGTCCTGACTTTC,CASAGSSGANVLTF
few,TRBJ1-4,TRBV18,NA,TGTGCCAGCTCACCACTTCCCGCAGGCAATGAAAAACTGTTTTTT,CASSPLPAGNEKLFF
many,TRBJ1-1,TRBV7-2,NA,TGTGCCAGCAGCTTACAGGTCCACACTGAAGCTTTCTTT,CASSLQVHTEAFF
NA,TRBJ2-1,TRBV7-9,NA,TGTGCCAGCAGCTTACGGCAAATCGATGAGCAGTTCTTC,CASSLRQIDEQFF
NA,TRBJ2-7,TRBV14,NA,TGTGCCAGCAGCCAAGTCCCAGGGGCTGTCTACGAGCAGTACTTC,CASSQVPGAVYEQYF
NA,TRBJ1-5,TRBV19,TRBD1,TGTGCCAGTAGGGACAGGGGGCATCAGCCCCAGCATTTT,CASRDRGHQPQHF
NA,TRBJ1-4,TRBV27,TRBD1,TGTGCCAGCAGTAGCAGGGGGCATGAAAAACTGTTTTTT,CASSSRGHEKLFF
few,TRBJ2-7,TRBV5-1,NA,TGCGCCAGCAGCCCCGAGTGGGTCTACGAGCAGTACTTC,CASSPEWVYEQYF
NA,TRBJ2-4,TRBV7-9,NA,TGTGCCAGCAGCTTAGAAGGGAGTCGTAACATTCAGTACTTC,CASSLEGSRNIQYF
NA,TRBJ2-1,TRBV27,NA,TGTGCCAGCAGCCAGGGGACCGAGTACAATGAGCAGTTCTTC,CASSQGTEYNEQFF
NA,TRBJ1-2,TRBV4-1,TRBD1,TGCGCCAGCAGCCAGCGACCGGGACAGGGGGCAGATGGCTACACCTTC,CASSQRPGQGADGYTF
NA,TRBJ2-7,TRBV30,NA,TGTGCCTGGAGTGTCGGGACCAGCACCTACGAGCAGTACTTC,CAWSVGTSTYEQYF
few,TRBJ1-5,TRBV6-1,NA,TGTGCCAGCAGTGAGAGTAGAATTAACAATCAGCCCCAGCATTTT,CASSESRINNQPQHF
few,TRBJ2-2,TRBV9,NA,TGTGCCAGCAGCGTACAGGGGAGCGCCACCGGGGAGCTGTTTTTT,CASSVQGSATGELFF
NA,TRBJ2-5,TRBV24-1,NA,TGTGCCACCAGCTGGACAGGGAGGGGAGAAGAGACCCAGTACTTC,CATSWTGRGEETQYF
few,TRBJ2-2,TRBV7-9,TRBD2,TGTGCCAGCAGCGGACTAGCGGGGGGCCAGAACACCGGGGAGCTGTTTTTT,CASSGLAGGQNTGELFF
NA,TRBJ2-7,TRBV28,NA,TGTGCCAGCAGCCCCCCCCGACCGGGGGTCCCCTACGGGCAGTACTTC,CASSPPRPGVPYGQYF
many,TRBJ2-7,TRBV28,NA,TGTGCCAGCAGCACTTCTTGGGATATGAACTACGAGCAGTACTTC,CASSTSWDMNYEQYF
NA,TRBJ1-2,TRBV30,NA,TGTGCCTGGAGTATCGGGGGGATCGATGGCTACACCTTC,CAWSIGGIDGYTF
many,TRBJ2-5,TRBV28,TRBD2,TGTGCCAGCACCCGGGACTACCGGGAGACCCAGTACTTC,CASTRDYRETQYF
NA,TRBJ1-1,TRBV28,NA,TGTGCCAGCAGTAAAGGTGAGGTCACTGAAGCTTTCTTT,CASSKGEVTEAFF
few,TRBJ2-5,TRBV5-1,NA,TGCGCCAGCAGCTGGGCAGGGTTGTTAGAGACCCAGTACTTC,CASSWAGLLETQYF
many,TRBJ2-6,TRBV28,NA,TGTGCCAGCGAGGGCTCTGGGGCCAACGTCCTGACTTTC,CASEGSGANVLTF
NA,TRBJ1-4,TRBV20-1,NA,TGCAGTGCTAGAGATCGGCGGCTTTGGAATGAAAAACTGTTTTTT,CSARDRRLWNEKLFF
many,TRBJ1-5,TRBV7-8,TRBD1,TGTGCCAGCAGCTTTCAGGGGGGGGTGGCGAGCAATCAGCCCCAGCATTTT,CASSFQGGVASNQPQHF
few,TRBJ1-5,TRBV2,NA,TGTGCCAGCAGAGCAGACGGGACTAGCAATCAGCCCCAGCATTTT,CASRADGTSNQPQHF
NA,TRBJ1-2,TRBV6-2/TRBV6-3,NA,TGTGCCAGCAGTTACGTTGAGGAGGATGGCTACACCTTC,CASSYVEEDGYTF
NA,TRBJ2-7,TRBV20-1,NA,TGCAGTTCTGGGGACTACGAGCAGTACTTC,CSSGDYEQYF
few,TRBJ2-5,TRBV19,TRBD2,TGTGCCAGTACTTCTAGGCGGGGGGAGACCCAGTACTTC,CASTSRRGETQYF
many,TRBJ2-4,TRBV28,TRBD1,TGTGCCACTAGCACCCCGGGACAGACAAACATTCAGTACTTC,CATSTPGQTNIQYF
few,TRBJ1-4,TRBV5-4,NA,TGTGCCAGCAGCCCGGGACCCAACGAAAATGAAAAACTGTTTTTT,CASSPGPNENEKLFF
NA,TRBJ1-2,TRBV28,NA,TGTGCCAGCAGTTGGGCAGAACCTAACTATGGCTACACCTTC,CASSWAEPNYGYTF
NA,TRBJ1-1,TRBV18,NA,TGTGCCAGCTCACCACTCGAGACCATAGGGAGAGCTTTCTTT,CASSPLETIGRAFF
many,TRBJ1-5,TRBV28,NA,TGTGCCAGCAGGGACACGCCTGATCAGCCCCAGCATTTT,CASRDTPDQPQHF
NA,TRBJ2-3,TRBV14,TRBD2,TGTGCCAGCAGCCAAGTCACTAGCGGAGCTTCCACAGATACGCAGTATTTT,CASSQVTSGASTDTQYF
many,TRBJ2-7,TRBV6-2/TRBV6-3,TRBD1,TGTGCCAGCAACCTACAGGGGCCCTCCTACGAGCAGTACTTC,CASNLQGPSYEQYF
once,TRBJ1-1,TRBV18,NA,TGTGCCAGCTCACCCCCCATGAGGACTGAAGCTTTCTTT,CASSPPMRTEAFF
NA,TRBJ1-1,TRBV30,NA,TGTGCCTGGAGTGAAGGTGGGAGCACTGAAGCTTTCTTT,CAWSEGGSTEAFF
many,TRBJ1-4,TRBV30,NA,TGTGCCTGGAGCGGCAGAAATAATGAAAAACTGTTTTTT,CAWSGRNNEKLFF
many,TRBJ2-7,TRBV11-2,NA,TGTGCCAGCAGCTTGGGCGTAATTGAGAGGACTTACGAGCAGTACTTC,CASSLGVIERTYEQYF
NA,TRBJ2-1,TRBV28,TRBD2,TGTGCCAGCAGTGCCGGCAGCGGGAGGGTCGCCTACAATGAGCAGTTCTTC,CASSAGSGRVAYNEQFF
few,TRBJ2-7,TRBV19,NA,TGTGCCAGTAGTATCGGGCAGGAGGGCGAGCAGTACTTC,CASSIGQEGEQYF
many,TRBJ1-5,TRBV28,NA,TGTGCCAGCAGTTACAATCAGCCCCAGCATTTT,CASSYNQPQHF
many,TRBJ2-7,TRBV28,NA,TGTGCCGCCAAGGGCCCCGGGGGCTCCTACGAGCAGTACTTC,CAAKGPGGSYEQYF